The 24 T cell receptor beta chains given below trace back to one sample, sequenced in a study of TIL therapy for anti-PD-1-resistant metastatic lung cancer. Time point: pre-treatment sample, taken before nivolumab and TIL therapy. The libraries were made with immunoSEQ v3. Assay used: immunoSEQ multiplex PCR; TCRdb lists only in-frame clones, some missing. The sample has about 47,000 clones, 70% to 90% seen once. Source: blood, taken at baseline. All receptors come from a person between 25 and 80 years old with non-small cell lung cancer.

This clone has more than one count but fewer than ten. The chain couples TRBV5-6 to TRBJ1-2; D remains unclear. V lost 4 bases and J lost 0, with 10 bases in between. Germline V CDR1 and CDR2: SGHDT, YYEEEE. The CDR3 has 14 amino acids. CDR3 protein: CASSAWASNYGYTF. The CDR3 nucleotides are TGTGCCAGCAGCGCCTGGGCTTCTAACTATGGCTACACCTTC.

The V call is TRBV6-5, the J call TRBJ1-2, with a weak D call TRBD1 (6 bases). The V end was cut by 4 bases, the J end by 5 bases, with 14 bases between. Looked up from germline, CDR1 is MNHEY and CDR2 is SVGAGI. The CDR3 length is 14 residues. The CDR3 region is CASSFGTGKYGYTF. The CDR3, as DNA: TGTGCCAGCAGTTTTGGAACAGGGAAATATGGCTACACCTTC.

As DNA, the CDR3 is TGCGCCAGCAGCTTGGAAACGGACGGGCCCTACGAGCAGTACTTC. It specifies CASSLETDGPYEQYF. The chain uses TRBV5-1 and TRBJ2-7; D unresolved. CDR3 length: 15 amino acids. Trimming shortened V by 0 bases and J by 2 bases, and 12 bases separated the two germline ends. Germline-derived CDR1 and CDR2 are SGHRS and YFSETQ.

J is TRBJ2-6 and V is TRBV19; 9 bases are shared with TRBD1. The CDR3 runs to 17 residues. V lost 5 bases to trimming and J lost 0 bases; unmatched junction nucleotides: 5. CDR1 is LNHDA and CDR2 is SQIVND in the germline V gene (reference sequence). DNA of the CDR3: TGTGCCAGTAGTCAGGGGACAGGGCGCTCTGGGGCCAACGTCCTGACTTTC. This gives the protein CASSQGTGRSGANVLTF. Filled out from reference TRBV19 and TRBJ2-6, the complete variable domain reads DGGITQSPKYLFRKEGQNVTLSCEQNLNHDAMYWYRQDPGQGLRLIYYSQIVNDFQKGDIAEGYSVSREKKESFPLTVTSAQKNPTAFYLCASSQGTGRSGANVLTFGAGSRLTVL.

The gene calls are TRBV2 and TRBJ2-7; tentatively, D is TRBD2 (6 bases). Deletions cut 5 bases from V and 5 bases from J, with 28 bases between. The CDR3 is made up of 18 amino acids. The V gene's germline CDR1 is SNHLY and CDR2 FYNNEI. The CDR3 DNA follows: TGTGCCAGCAGTCAAGTTGGAACAGGATGGCAGGGACTCCACGAGCAGTACTTC. It yields the protein CASSQVGTGWQGLHEQYF.

Note on this clone: The junction differs from germline at one of its ends, possibly a read error. J is TRBJ1-2 and V is TRBV28, with 7 positions matching TRBD1. CDR1 is MDHEN, CDR2 SYDVKM, per germline. The CDR3 is 18 amino acids. The DNA of the CDR3 is TGTGCCAGCAGTTCGCAAGCAGGGGGTTTCGGGCCTAATTATGGCTACACCTTC. This encodes CASSSQAGGFGPNYGYTF.

This chain uses TRBV29-1 with TRBJ2-1; TRBD1 aligns across 9 bases. V dropped 4 bases and J dropped 7; count of bases not matched to a gene: 8. Germline V CDR1 and CDR2: SQVTM, ANQGSEA. CDR3 size: 14 residues. CDR3 loop: CSVGTGGMRNEQFF. The CDR3, as DNA: TGCAGCGTTGGTACAGGGGGCATGAGGAATGAGCAGTTCTTC.

This sequence joins TRBV18 and TRBJ1-6; D ambiguous. CDR1 KGHSH and CDR2 LQKENI come from the germline V gene. Trimming shortened V by 2 bases and J by 5 bases, and 10 bases separated the two germline ends. The CDR3 sequence is 15 residues long. The CDR3 reads CASSPTRPNNSPLHF. The DNA of the CDR3 is TGTGCCAGCTCACCAACGAGGCCGAATAATTCACCCCTCCACTTT.

The V gene is TRBV10-3, the J gene TRBJ2-7; TRBD2 agrees at 7 bases. The junction had 7 bases not matched to a gene; V was cut back by 3 bases and J by 2 bases. CDR3 length equals 15 residues. CDR1 is ENHRY and CDR2 is SYGVKD in the germline V gene. The CDR3 DNA sequence: TGTGCCATCAGTGAAGGCGGGGGAGAGGCCTACGAGCAGTACTTC. It translates to CAISEGGGEAYEQYF.

The chain has TRBV5-4 and TRBJ2-6; 8 bases align to TRBD1. V lost 5 bases to trimming and J lost 0 bases; unmatched junction nucleotides: 7. This CDR3 is built from 17 residues. Germline values: CDR1 SGHNT, CDR2 YYREEE (reference sequence). The CDR3 DNA follows: TGTGCCAGCAGTCCGGGACAGGTCCTCTCTGGGGCCAACGTCCTGACTTTC. Translation: CASSPGQVLSGANVLTF. Complete variable domain (other parts from reference TRBV5-4 and TRBJ2-6): ETGVTQSPTHLIKTRGQQVTLRCSSQSGHNTVSWYQQALGQGPQFIFQYYREEENGRGNFPPRFSGLQFPNYSSELNVNALELDDSALYLCASSPGQVLSGANVLTFGAGSRLTVL.

The rearrangement joins TRBV2 to TRBJ2-3; D is possibly TRBD2 (6 bases). Germline CDR1 SNHLY, CDR2 FYNNEI. The CDR3 loop spans 14 amino acids. V was shortened by 7 bases and J by 1 base, with 12 bases between the two germline ends. DNA for the CDR3: TGTGCCAGCACCTTGGGACTCCGCACAGATACGCAGTATTTT. Protein: CASTLGLRTDTQYF. The full variable domain, in which reference TRBV2 and TRBJ2-3 provide the parts outside the CDR3, is EPEVTQTPSHQVTQMGQEVILRCVPISNHLYFYWYRQILGQKVEFLVSFYNNEISEKSEIFDDQFSVERPDGSNFTLKIRSTKLEDSAMYFCASTLGLRTDTQYFGPGTRLTVL.

V and J are TRBV2 and TRBJ2-7; 9 positions agree with TRBD2. The CDR3 length is 14 residues. Germline V gene data show CDR1 as SNHLY and CDR2 as FYNNEI. After removal of 5 bases from V and 6 bases from J, the junction contained 8 bases not matched to a gene. CDR3 DNA sequence: TGTGCCAGCAGTTTCGGACTAGCGCGGATCGAGCAGTACTTC. It encodes CASSFGLARIEQYF.

The V and J genes are TRBV7-6 and TRBJ1-3; D perhaps matches TRBD1 (5 bases). Trimming removed 5 bases from V and 4 bases from J, with 18 bases in between. The CDR3 extends over 16 amino acids. Per germline, CDR1 SGHVS and CDR2 FNYEAQ. DNA of the CDR3: TGTGCCAGCAGCCCGAGGGACTCCGATCTCGGAAACACCATATATTTT. As protein: CASSPRDSDLGNTIYF.

This sequence joins TRBV7-3 and TRBJ2-3, with D possibly matching TRBD2 (6 bases). Germline CDR1 SGHTA, CDR2 FQGTGA. This CDR3 contains 16 residues. V gave up 3 bases and J gave up 2 bases, with 15 bases separating them. CDR3: CASSLGLTGLTDTQYF. CDR3 sequence (DNA): TGTGCCAGCAGCTTGGGACTCACCGGCCTCACAGATACGCAGTATTTT.

This chain's CDR3 is CASSLGTNGYTF. The CDR3 DNA reads as TGTGCCAGCAGCTTGGGGACAAATGGCTACACCTTC. This chain links TRBV7-9 with TRBJ1-2; maybe TRBD1 (6 bases). This CDR3 region has 12 residues. The germline V and J ends were trimmed by 3 bases and 6 bases, with 8 bases remaining between them. Germline CDR1 reads SEHNR; CDR2 reads FQNEAQ (reference sequence).

This chain joins TRBV10-2 and TRBJ2-1; no firm D call. The CDR3 length is 16 residues. CDR1 WSHSY and CDR2 SAAADI come from the germline V gene. Trimming removed 2 bases at V and 2 bases at J, with 13 bases between. The CDR3 bases are TGCGCCAGCAGTGAGCTCGGTCAAGCGCCCTACAATGAGCAGTTCTTC. It yields the protein CASSELGQAPYNEQFF.

The V call is TRBV4-2, the J call TRBJ2-5; D unresolved. The CDR3 length is 12 residues. The V gene lost 1 base and the J gene lost 5 bases, with 5 bases spanning the gap. Germline V gives CDR1 LGHNA, CDR2 YNFKEQ. As DNA, the CDR3 is TGTGCCAGCAGCCAAGTTGAGGAGACCCAGTACTTC. Translated: CASSQVEETQYF.

This chain uses TRBV5-6 with TRBJ1-5; no clear D gene. Germline CDR1 reads SGHDT; CDR2 reads YYEEEE. The CDR3 consists of 12 residues. Deletions cut 4 bases from V and 5 bases from J, with 7 bases between. CDR3 coding DNA: TGTGCCAGCAGCGCACAACATCAGCCCCAGCATTTT. Protein product: CASSAQHQPQHF.

This clone was counted once. The rearrangement joins TRBV29-1 to TRBJ1-4; D is unclear. CDR1 SQVTM and CDR2 ANQGSEA come from the germline V gene. The CDR3 totals 12 residues. V was shortened by 7 bases and J by 7 bases, with 13 bases between the two germline ends. For the CDR3, the DNA is TGCAGCGCGGGCCTATTCGGTGAAAAACTGTTTTTT. Its protein is CSAGLFGEKLFF.

The chain links TRBV30 to TRBJ1-2; 7 bases match TRBD1. J was trimmed by 5 bases and V by 4 bases; bases with no gene match: 7. This CDR3 is 13 amino acids long. Germline V gives CDR1 GTSNPN, CDR2 SVGIG (reference sequence). The CDR3 DNA reads as TGTGCCTGGACTCCCGGGACAGCGTATGGCTACACCTTC. Its protein is CAWTPGTAYGYTF.

V is TRBV7-3 and J is TRBJ1-2; possibly TRBD1 for D (6 bases). V gave up 5 bases and J gave up 5 bases, with 9 bases separating them. The CDR3 sequence is 12 residues long. CDR1 and CDR2 from the germline V gene are SGHTA and FQGTGA. CDR3 bases: TGTGCCAGCAGCGCAGGGGTTTATGGCTACACCTTC. Protein sequence: CASSAGVYGYTF.

This clone has a handful of counts. This sequence joins TRBV27 and TRBJ2-7; a possible D gene is TRBD1 (6 bases). V gave up 4 bases and J gave up 3 bases, with 10 bases separating them. CDR1 is MNHEY, CDR2 SMNVEV, per germline (reference sequence). There are 13 residues in the CDR3. The CDR3 DNA reads TGTGCCAGCAGTTACAGGGCATTCTACGAGCAGTACTTC. Translating gives CASSYRAFYEQYF.

The chain uses TRBV10-3 and TRBJ2-7, with 8 bases matching TRBD1. The CDR3 is made up of 13 amino acids. J lost 2 bases, V lost 7 bases, and 4 bases had no gene match. Germline CDR1 is ENHRY and CDR2 is SYGVKD. DNA of the CDR3: TGTGCCATCAACGACAGGGGTACCTACGAGCAGTACTTC. As protein: CAINDRGTYEQYF.

V usage is TRBV7-9 and J usage is TRBJ1-5, with TRBD1 as a possible D gene (6 bases). V was clipped by 5 bases and J by 1 base, with 15 bases between them. In germline, CDR1 is SEHNR, CDR2 FQNEAQ (reference sequence). The CDR3 runs 16 residues. The CDR3 here is CASSTNRVESNQPQHF. In nucleotides, the CDR3 is TGTGCCAGCAGCACGAACAGGGTCGAAAGCAATCAGCCCCAGCATTTT.